This entry features one T cell receptor (beta chain) sequence. What it binds is unknown. The data were obtained in a study of cytomegalovirus exposure and HLA in healthy donors. Study-level findings and limits: Follow-up analysis found HLA locus-dependent TCR association rates, highest for DRB1 and lowest for HLA-C. Around 160 TCR beta chains were listed as cytomegalovirus-associated.

The donors were healthy bone marrow donors. PCR amplification relied on 60 Vbeta primers (plus 13 Jbeta primers). Some clones are missing from TCRdb's copy, which holds only in-frame ones; the method was immunoSEQ multiplex PCR. The sample records approximately 30,000 clones, around two fifths being singletons. Germline loops: CDR1 LGHNA, CDR2 YNFKEQ. V was trimmed by 4 bases and J by 1 base, leaving 10 bases between them. This CDR3 contains 15 residues. The chain has TRBV4-2 and TRBJ2-2; D might be TRBD1 (6 bases). What was sequenced was PBMCs. This TCR was recovered from a woman between 45 and 65 years old in good health and CMV-seronegative. CDR3 sequence: CASSRQAMNTGELFF. In DNA form, the CDR3 reads TGTGCCAGCAGCCGACAGGCGATGAACACCGGGGAGCTGTTTTTT.